The clone carrying this T cell receptor (beta chain) was counted a few times. Via MiXCR, TCRdb re-called the 5' RACE reads, giving one row per CDR3 protein. The data show roughly 150,000 distinct CDR3 sequences, 10% to 15% seen once. The data stem from a study of T-cell memory formation after mild COVID-19. This CDR3 is built from 17 residues. From germline, CDR1 is MNHEY and CDR2 SVGEGT. Losses at the gene ends were 4 bases for V and 2 bases for J; bases not matched to a gene: 12. The chain carries TRBV6-2 or TRBV6-3 and TRBJ2-3; the match to TRBD2 covers 7 bases. Sample: PBMCs or a T cell subset sorted from them (not recorded which). The origin of this receptor is a man between 18 and 35 years old who had mild COVID-19 (a few samples of this study predate the infection). Cell type and time point are not known. In DNA, the CDR3 is TGTGCCAGCAGTTCCTCCCGGGGGGAGGAAAACACAGATACGCAGTATTTT. Translation: CASSSSRGEENTDTQYF.